Following are 15 T cell receptor beta chains from one sample sequenced in a study of cytomegalovirus exposure and HLA in healthy donors. Primers included in the PCR were 60 Vbeta and 13 Jbeta primers. Sequencing used immunoSEQ multiplex PCR; TCRdb keeps in-frame clones, though not all of them. The sample yields 170,000 or so clones, 65% to 80% seen once. Input material: PBMCs. The source of these receptors is a woman aged 45-59 years in good health and CMV-seropositive.

In its sample, this clone was seen once. The gene calls are TRBV6-5 and TRBJ2-7; TRBD2 matches 13 bases. Germline V gives CDR1 MNHEY, CDR2 SVGAGI. There are 15 residues in the CDR3. Trimming removed 8 bases from V and 4 bases from J; junction bases left unmatched: 8. CDR3 nucleotide sequence: TGTGCCAGCTGGACTAGCGGGAGCGAACATTACGAGCAGTACTTC. Translated: CASWTSGSEHYEQYF.

The J gene is TRBJ1-1, the V gene TRBV11-3; D unclear. Looked up from germline, CDR1 is SGHNT and CDR2 is YENEEA. The CDR3 is 12 amino acids. V shed 1 base and J shed 6 bases, with 6 bases lying between them. The CDR3 coding sequence is TGTGCCAGCAGCTTAGGTTCAGCTGAAGCTTTCTTT. Its protein product is CASSLGSAEAFF.

The chain uses TRBV9 and TRBJ2-1; TRBD2 agrees at 11 bases. The CDR3 runs to 19 residues. V shed 2 bases, J shed 2 bases, and the junction held 12 bases outside the gene matches. Germline V gene data show CDR1 as SGDLS and CDR2 as YYNGEE. The CDR3 is CASSVAGGGTSGPYNEQFF. The CDR3 DNA reads as TGTGCCAGCAGCGTCGCGGGTGGGGGGACTAGCGGCCCCTACAATGAGCAGTTCTTC.

The J gene is TRBJ1-2, the V gene TRBV13; D is unclear. Germline values: CDR1 PRHDT, CDR2 FYEKMQ (reference sequence). Trimming removed 2 bases from V and 7 bases from J, with 8 bases in between. This CDR3 comprises 12 residues. CDR3 sequence (DNA): TGTGCCAGCAGCTTACGGACTATTGGCTACACCTTC. Translating it yields CASSLRTIGYTF.

This chain links TRBV6-1 with TRBJ1-2, with unresolved D. The CDR3 covers 13 residues. Germline V lookup: CDR1 MNHNS, CDR2 SASEGT. V was cut by 2 bases and J by 7 bases, with 11 bases left in between. DNA of the CDR3: TGTGCCAGCAGTGAACTTGGGTGGAGTGGCTACACCTTC. Translating it yields CASSELGWSGYTF.

V gene TRBV5-4 combines with J gene TRBJ1-1; perhaps TRBD1 as D (5 bases). Trimming took 0 bases from V and 4 from J, leaving 16 bases between them. The CDR3 runs to 16 residues. Germline CDR1 reads SGHNT; CDR2 reads YYREEE (reference sequence). The CDR3 DNA reads as TGTGCCAGCAGCTTGGACCTCCGGAGGGGCTCCACTGAAGCTTTCTTT. As protein: CASSLDLRRGSTEAFF. Drawing the rest from reference TRBV5-4 and TRBJ1-1, the complete variable domain is ETGVTQSPTHLIKTRGQQVTLRCSSQSGHNTVSWYQQALGQGPQFIFQYYREEENGRGNFPPRFSGLQFPNYSSELNVNALELDDSALYLCASSLDLRRGSTEAFFGQGTRLTVV.

This clone has only one observation. The chain combines TRBV6-1 with TRBJ2-7; 10 bases line up with TRBD1. There are 14 residues in the CDR3. From germline, CDR1 is MNHNS and CDR2 SASEGT. With V trimmed by 4 bases and J by 5 bases, 5 bases remained unmatched. CDR3 sequence: CASSGDRGINEQYF. The CDR3 DNA is TGTGCCAGCAGTGGGGACAGGGGCATCAACGAGCAGTACTTC.

The rearrangement uses TRBV28 and TRBJ2-1; 8 bases agree with TRBD2. Germline V gene lookup returns CDR1 MDHEN and CDR2 SYDVKM. The CDR3 runs 15 residues. V lost 5 bases and J lost 8; bases outside the gene matches: 11. The CDR3 reads CASSILSGGRDEQFF. The CDR3, as DNA: TGTGCCAGCAGTATACTTTCGGGAGGGAGGGATGAGCAGTTCTTC.

This rearrangement joins TRBV29-1 to TRBJ2-6; 7 bases fit TRBD2. CDR1 and CDR2 from the germline V gene are SQVTM and ANQGSEA. This CDR3 contains 15 residues. Trimming removed 3 bases from V and 4 bases from J; junction bases left unmatched: 6. As DNA, the CDR3 is TGCAGCGTTGATGGGGGAGGGGCAGGGGCCAACGTCCTGACTTTC. Amino acid sequence: CSVDGGGAGANVLTF.

This clone was seen more than once but under ten times. The rearrangement uses TRBV7-9 and TRBJ2-5; the match to TRBD1 covers 9 bases. Germline V gives CDR1 SEHNR, CDR2 FQNEAQ (reference sequence). This CDR3 is built from 14 residues. The V gene end was trimmed by 4 bases and the J gene end by 3 bases; junction bases not matched to a gene: 3. The DNA of the CDR3 is TGTGCCAGCAGCTCGCGGACAGGGGAAGAGACCCAGTACTTC. Amino acid sequence: CASSSRTGEETQYF.

The chain has TRBV5-1 and TRBJ1-1, with no clear D. The CDR3 has 13 amino acids. V was shortened by 3 bases and J by 1 base, with 7 bases between the two germline ends. Germline assignment: CDR1 SGHRS and CDR2 YFSETQ. CDR3 residues: CASSYTRNTEAFF. The CDR3 DNA reads as TGCGCCAGCAGCTATACAAGGAACACTGAAGCTTTCTTT.

The chain recombines TRBV11-3 with TRBJ2-2, with D possibly matching TRBD2 (7 bases). Trimming removed 4 bases from V and 2 bases from J, with 17 bases in between. The CDR3 runs to 17 residues. Germline loops: CDR1 SGHNT, CDR2 YENEEA. The CDR3 sequence is CASSSPRGGYNTGELFF. For the CDR3, the DNA is TGTGCCAGCAGCTCCCCCAGGGGAGGGTACAACACCGGGGAGCTGTTTTTT. Full variable domain (remainder filled in from reference TRBV11-3 and TRBJ2-2): EAGVVQSPRYKIIEKKQPVAFWCNPISGHNTLYWYLQNLGQGPELLIRYENEEAVDDSQLPKDRFSAERLKGVDSTLKIQPAELGDSAVYLCASSSPRGGYNTGELFFGEGSRLTVL.

The chain has TRBV5-1 and TRBJ2-5; D possibly corresponds to TRBD1 (6 bases). The CDR3 consists of 20 residues. The ends were cut back, 0 bases at V and 5 bases at J, with 29 bases in the middle. In germline, CDR1 is SGHRS, CDR2 YFSETQ. CDR3 residues: CASSLGPGTLGLKRGETQYF. DNA of the CDR3: TGCGCCAGCAGCTTGGGCCCCGGGACGCTGGGCTTAAAAAGGGGGGAGACCCAGTACTTC. Variable domain in full (rest from reference TRBV5-1 and TRBJ2-5): KAGVTQTPRYLIKTRGQQVTLSCSPISGHRSVSWYQQTPGQGLQFLFEYFSETQRNKGNFPGRFSGRQFSNSRSEMNVSTLELGDSALYLCASSLGPGTLGLKRGETQYFGPGTRLLVL.

The V call is TRBV19, the J call TRBJ2-6; a weak D match, TRBD1 (6 bases). With 7 bases removed from V and 0 bases from J, the gap between germline ends came to 16 bases. The CDR3 is 17 residues long. Germline CDR1 is LNHDA and CDR2 is SQIVND (reference sequence). CDR3 nucleotide sequence: TGTGCCAGTATGCGAGGACAGACCAACTCTGGGGCCAACGTCCTGACTTTC. Residues: CASMRGQTNSGANVLTF. Looking up the rest from reference TRBV19 and TRBJ2-6 gives the full variable domain: DGGITQSPKYLFRKEGQNVTLSCEQNLNHDAMYWYRQDPGQGLRLIYYSQIVNDFQKGDIAEGYSVSREKKESFPLTVTSAQKNPTAFYLCASMRGQTNSGANVLTFGAGSRLTVL.

In its sample, this clone was seen a few times. The V call is TRBV28, the J call TRBJ2-1; D is perhaps TRBD1 (5 bases). The germline V and J ends were trimmed by 8 bases and 3 bases, with 11 bases remaining between them. The CDR3 covers 13 residues. Germline lookup yields CDR1 MDHEN and CDR2 SYDVKM. The CDR3 here is CASLQALYNEQFF. The CDR3 nucleotides read TGTGCCAGCCTACAGGCTCTCTACAATGAGCAGTTCTTC.